This TCR beta chain was found in a study of response to subunit inactivated influenza vaccine. The study, taken as a whole, reports: A suggestion made by the authors is that each seasonal influenza vaccination recruits few new T cells.

From the RT-PCR reads, TCRdb called clonotypes with MiXCR, one entry per CDR3 protein. The sample consists of 650,000 to 800,000 distinct CDR3 sequences, around 20% of them appearing once. The junction had 8 bases not matched to a gene; V was cut back by 2 bases and J by 1 base. Germline loops: CDR1 SGHVS, CDR2 FNYEAQ. The CDR3 consists of 17 residues. This clonotype was counted a few times. Its target is unknown. The starting material was PBMCs from blood, obtained more than 4 days after vaccination. The chain joins TRBV7-6 to TRBJ2-3, with 8 nucleotides matching TRBD2. This TCR was recovered from a man aged 45 to 65 who received an inactivated influenza vaccine. The DNA of the CDR3 is TGTGCCAGCAGCTTATATGCGGGAGGCCGGGGCACAGATACGCAGTATTTT. It specifies CASSLYAGGRGTDTQYF.